This is a list of T cell receptor beta chains from one sample in a study of CXCR3-negative and CXCR3-positive naive CD8 T cells. TCRdb reprocessed the 5' RACE reads and keeps a single row for each CDR3 protein, giving no DNA. The sample shows roughly 120,000 distinct CDR3 sequences, and 0.5% to 0.75% sits with its ten largest clones. The sample consisted of naive CXCR3+ CD8+ T cells from blood. These receptor sequences come from a human donor in good health. Some clones in this sample may be carry-over from other donors' samples. Both conserved end residues are part of each CDR3.

j_gene: TRBJ2-5
v_gene: TRBV5-1
CDR3aa: CASSFAPIIGGETQYF

j_gene: TRBJ2-4
v_gene: TRBV29-1
CDR3aa: CSVEERRLNIQYF

j_gene: TRBJ2-7
v_gene: TRBV20-1
CDR3aa: CSARDLIGSSYEQYF

j_gene: TRBJ2-1
v_gene: TRBV7-9
CDR3aa: CASSSASPGPTYNEQFF

j_gene: TRBJ2-2
v_gene: TRBV11-2
CDR3aa: CASSETYANTGELFF

j_gene: TRBJ2-3
v_gene: TRBV27
CDR3aa: CASSLSWTGIWTDTQYF

j_gene: TRBJ2-1
v_gene: TRBV13
CDR3aa: CASSLGVSGSSYNEQFF

j_gene: TRBJ1-1
v_gene: TRBV27
CDR3aa: CASSLRGRTTEAFF

j_gene: TRBJ1-1
v_gene: TRBV7-6
CDR3aa: CASSFSVGVDEAFF

j_gene: TRBJ2-1
v_gene: TRBV7-9
CDR3aa: CASSQRVIGLAVYNEQFF

j_gene: TRBJ1-1
v_gene: TRBV7-3
CDR3aa: CASSLGLGTEAFF

j_gene: TRBJ2-7
v_gene: TRBV7-2
CDR3aa: CASSLLLGDEQYF

j_gene: TRBJ2-2
v_gene: TRBV20-1
CDR3aa: CSAREDGELFF

j_gene: TRBJ2-1
v_gene: TRBV7-9
CDR3aa: CASSLGQGQDVYNEQFF

j_gene: TRBJ1-1
v_gene: TRBV7-2
CDR3aa: CASSSGGEAFF

j_gene: TRBJ2-5
v_gene: TRBV7-6
CDR3aa: CASSLAGGPRETQYF

j_gene: TRBJ2-7
v_gene: TRBV21-1
CDR3aa: CASSKVGGTSGPYEQYF

j_gene: TRBJ2-5
v_gene: TRBV13
CDR3aa: CASLIAGMETQYF

j_gene: TRBJ2-7
v_gene: TRBV29-1
CDR3aa: CSVAGLAGFYEQYF

j_gene: TRBJ2-1
v_gene: TRBV19
CDR3aa: CASRWGQEQFF

j_gene: TRBJ1-1
v_gene: TRBV28
CDR3aa: CASSLHRGTEAFF

j_gene: TRBJ1-1
v_gene: TRBV6-6
CDR3aa: CASSAIQGLNTEAFF

j_gene: TRBJ2-3
v_gene: TRBV7-8
CDR3aa: CASSFKVDTQYF

j_gene: TRBJ1-1
v_gene: TRBV24-1
CDR3aa: CATSDPKTGEGTEAFF

j_gene: TRBJ2-1
v_gene: TRBV20-1
CDR3aa: CSARALAGYNEQFF

j_gene: TRBJ2-7
v_gene: TRBV29-1
CDR3aa: CSVGLGTPEQYF

j_gene: TRBJ2-3
v_gene: TRBV29-1
CDR3aa: CSVVARGTWMHTQYF

j_gene: TRBJ2-7
v_gene: TRBV28
CDR3aa: CASIMTSGFSYEQYF

j_gene: TRBJ1-1
v_gene: TRBV29-1
CDR3aa: CSALGGVGTEAFF

j_gene: TRBJ1-1
v_gene: TRBV12-3/TRBV12-4
CDR3aa: CASSFGQPEAFF

j_gene: TRBJ2-5
v_gene: TRBV6-2/TRBV6-3
CDR3aa: CATSGQEETQYF

j_gene: TRBJ2-2
v_gene: TRBV12-3/TRBV12-4
CDR3aa: CASMDAGELFF

j_gene: TRBJ2-1
v_gene: TRBV7-3
CDR3aa: CASSLGLAGSDEQFF

j_gene: TRBJ1-6
v_gene: TRBV4-3
CDR3aa: CASSQDRVGESPLHF

j_gene: TRBJ2-1
v_gene: TRBV7-6
CDR3aa: CASSYRDYNEQFF

j_gene: TRBJ2-1
v_gene: TRBV10-3
CDR3aa: CAISDQLAGDDEQFF

j_gene: TRBJ2-1
v_gene: TRBV12-3/TRBV12-4
CDR3aa: CASTFSRLGGREQFF

j_gene: TRBJ2-7
v_gene: TRBV4-2
CDR3aa: CASSQEGATTYEQYF

j_gene: TRBJ2-5
v_gene: TRBV9
CDR3aa: CASSEFGVGGETQYF

j_gene: TRBJ1-1
v_gene: TRBV20-1
CDR3aa: CSARGSGITEAFF

j_gene: TRBJ2-7
v_gene: TRBV6-7
CDR3aa: CASSSRTSGSYEQYF

j_gene: TRBJ2-7
v_gene: TRBV28
CDR3aa: CASSLYLGQGTYEQYF

j_gene: TRBJ2-1
v_gene: TRBV11-3
CDR3aa: CASSPSGLAHNEQFF

j_gene: TRBJ1-1
v_gene: TRBV21-1
CDR3aa: CASSKVTSGRLEAFF

j_gene: TRBJ1-1
v_gene: TRBV12-3/TRBV12-4
CDR3aa: CASSLTGWTEAFF